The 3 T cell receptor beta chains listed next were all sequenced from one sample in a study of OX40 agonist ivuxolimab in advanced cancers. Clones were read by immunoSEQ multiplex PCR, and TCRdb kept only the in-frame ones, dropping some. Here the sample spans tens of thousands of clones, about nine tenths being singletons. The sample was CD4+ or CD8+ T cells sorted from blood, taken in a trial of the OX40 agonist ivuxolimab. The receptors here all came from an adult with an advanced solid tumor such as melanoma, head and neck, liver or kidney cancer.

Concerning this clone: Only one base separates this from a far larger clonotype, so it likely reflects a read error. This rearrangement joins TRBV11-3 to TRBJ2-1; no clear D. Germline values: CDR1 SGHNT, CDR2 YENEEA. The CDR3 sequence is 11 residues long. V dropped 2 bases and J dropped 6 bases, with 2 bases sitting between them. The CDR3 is CASSLSNEQFF. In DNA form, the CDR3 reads TGTGCCAGCAGCTTATCCAATGAGCAGTTCTTC.

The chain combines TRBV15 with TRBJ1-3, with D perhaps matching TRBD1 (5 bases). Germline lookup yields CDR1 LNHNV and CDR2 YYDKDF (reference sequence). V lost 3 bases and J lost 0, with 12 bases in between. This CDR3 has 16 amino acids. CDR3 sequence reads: CATSSGSGYSGNTIYF. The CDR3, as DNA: TGTGCCACCAGCAGTGGTTCAGGGTACTCTGGAAACACCATATATTTT.

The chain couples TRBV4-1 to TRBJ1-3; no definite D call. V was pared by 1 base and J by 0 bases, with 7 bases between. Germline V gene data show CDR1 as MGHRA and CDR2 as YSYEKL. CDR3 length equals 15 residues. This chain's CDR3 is CASSQVLDSGNTIYF. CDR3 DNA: TGCGCCAGCAGCCAAGTTCTCGACTCTGGAAACACCATATATTTT.